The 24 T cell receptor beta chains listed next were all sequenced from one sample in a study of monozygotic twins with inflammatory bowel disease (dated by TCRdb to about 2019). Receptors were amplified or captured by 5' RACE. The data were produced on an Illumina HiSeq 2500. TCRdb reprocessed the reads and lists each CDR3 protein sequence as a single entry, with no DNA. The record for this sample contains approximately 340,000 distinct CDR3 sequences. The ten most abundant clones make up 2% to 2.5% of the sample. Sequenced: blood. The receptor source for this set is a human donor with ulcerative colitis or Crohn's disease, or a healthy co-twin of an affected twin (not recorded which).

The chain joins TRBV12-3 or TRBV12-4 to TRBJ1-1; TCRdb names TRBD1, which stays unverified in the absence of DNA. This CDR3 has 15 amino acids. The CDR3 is CASSLKFGLGAEAFF.

CDR3 loop: CSARDPGRDYGYTF. This chain joins TRBV20-1 and TRBJ1-2. The CDR3 consists of 14 residues. CDR1 and CDR2 from the germline V gene are DFQATT and SNEGSKA (reference sequence).

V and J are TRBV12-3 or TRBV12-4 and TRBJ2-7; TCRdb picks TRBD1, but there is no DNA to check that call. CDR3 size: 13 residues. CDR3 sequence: CASSPLSGTGAYF.

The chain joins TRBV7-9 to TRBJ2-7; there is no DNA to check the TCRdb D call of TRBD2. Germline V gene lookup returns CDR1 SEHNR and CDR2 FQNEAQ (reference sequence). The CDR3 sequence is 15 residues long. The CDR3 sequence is CASSLVAEPAYEQYF.

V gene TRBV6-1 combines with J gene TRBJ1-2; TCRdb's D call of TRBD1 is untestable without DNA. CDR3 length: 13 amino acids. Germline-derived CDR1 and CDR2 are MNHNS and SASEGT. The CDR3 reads CASRIQGTYGYTF.

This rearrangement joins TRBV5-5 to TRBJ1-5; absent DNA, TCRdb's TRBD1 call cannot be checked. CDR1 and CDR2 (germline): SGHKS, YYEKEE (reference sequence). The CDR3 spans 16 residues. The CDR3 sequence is CASSLVYRGLAQPQHF.

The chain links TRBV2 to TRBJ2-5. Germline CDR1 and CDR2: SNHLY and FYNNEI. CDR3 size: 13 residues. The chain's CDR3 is CASSEGRQETQYF.

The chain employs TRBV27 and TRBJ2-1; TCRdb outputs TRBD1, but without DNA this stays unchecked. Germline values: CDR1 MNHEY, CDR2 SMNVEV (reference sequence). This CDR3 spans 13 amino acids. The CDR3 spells CASSPGSGGEQFF.

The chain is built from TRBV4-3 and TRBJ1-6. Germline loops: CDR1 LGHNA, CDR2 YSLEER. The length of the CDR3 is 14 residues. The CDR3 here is CASSQDLGNSPLHF.

This chain's CDR3 is CASSPQVGSGTEAFF. The chain is built from TRBV7-2 and TRBJ1-1. The length of the CDR3 is 15 residues. Germline CDR1 reads SGHTA; CDR2 reads FQGNSA.

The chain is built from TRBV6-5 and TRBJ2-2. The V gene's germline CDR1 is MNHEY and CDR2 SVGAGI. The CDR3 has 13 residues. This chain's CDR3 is CASRVVRTGELFF.

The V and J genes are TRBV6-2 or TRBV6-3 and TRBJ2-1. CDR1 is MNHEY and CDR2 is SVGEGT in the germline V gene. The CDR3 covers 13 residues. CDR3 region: CASSYGHYNEQFF.

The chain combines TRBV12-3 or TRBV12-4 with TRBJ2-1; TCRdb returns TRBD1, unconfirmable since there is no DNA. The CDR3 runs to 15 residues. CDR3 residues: CASSDRQGTRNEQFF.

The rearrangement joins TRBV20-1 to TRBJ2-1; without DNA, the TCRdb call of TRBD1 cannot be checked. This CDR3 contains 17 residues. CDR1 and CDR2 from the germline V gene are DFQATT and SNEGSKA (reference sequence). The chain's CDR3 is CSARIPGAGSSYNEQFF.

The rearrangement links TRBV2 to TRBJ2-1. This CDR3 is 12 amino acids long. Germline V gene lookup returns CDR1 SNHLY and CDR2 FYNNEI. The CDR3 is CASKGRENEQFF.

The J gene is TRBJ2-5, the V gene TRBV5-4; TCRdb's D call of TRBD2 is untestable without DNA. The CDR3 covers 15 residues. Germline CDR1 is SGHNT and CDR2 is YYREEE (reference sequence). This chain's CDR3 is CASSLGGPSQETQYF.

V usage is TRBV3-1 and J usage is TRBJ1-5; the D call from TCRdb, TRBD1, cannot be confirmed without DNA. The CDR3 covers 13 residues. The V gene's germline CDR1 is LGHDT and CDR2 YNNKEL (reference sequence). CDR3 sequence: CASSWGGDQPQHF. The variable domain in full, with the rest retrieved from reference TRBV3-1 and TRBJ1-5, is DTAVSQTPKYLVTQMGNDKSIKCEQNLGHDTMYWYKQDSKKFLKIMFSYNNKELIINETVPNRFSPKSPDKAHLNLHINSLELGDSAVYFCASSWGGDQPQHFGDGTRLSIL.

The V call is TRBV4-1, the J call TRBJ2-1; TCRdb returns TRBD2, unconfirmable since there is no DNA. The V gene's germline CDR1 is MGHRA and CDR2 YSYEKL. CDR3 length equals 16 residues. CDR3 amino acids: CASSQGLAGGYNEQFF.

The CDR3 reads CASSSGLRGTGELFF. The chain couples TRBV5-1 to TRBJ2-2; without DNA, the TCRdb call of TRBD1 cannot be checked. Germline lookup yields CDR1 SGHRS and CDR2 YFSETQ. The CDR3 length is 15 residues.

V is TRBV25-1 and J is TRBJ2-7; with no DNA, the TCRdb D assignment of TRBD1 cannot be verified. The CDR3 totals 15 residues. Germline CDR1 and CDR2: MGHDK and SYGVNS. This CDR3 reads CASSGTGVYSYEQYF.

CDR3 sequence: CSAILAGDHTDTQYF. The chain recombines TRBV20-1 with TRBJ2-3; TCRdb designates TRBD2, a call that cannot be tested without DNA. The CDR3 runs 15 residues. Looked up from germline, CDR1 is DFQATT and CDR2 is SNEGSKA (reference sequence).

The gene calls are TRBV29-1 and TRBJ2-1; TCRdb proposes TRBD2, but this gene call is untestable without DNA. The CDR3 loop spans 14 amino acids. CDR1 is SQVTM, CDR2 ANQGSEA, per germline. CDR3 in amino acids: CSGALAGGYNEQFF.

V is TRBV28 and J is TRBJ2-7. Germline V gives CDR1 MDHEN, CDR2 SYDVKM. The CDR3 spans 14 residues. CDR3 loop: CASSSRGATYEQYF.

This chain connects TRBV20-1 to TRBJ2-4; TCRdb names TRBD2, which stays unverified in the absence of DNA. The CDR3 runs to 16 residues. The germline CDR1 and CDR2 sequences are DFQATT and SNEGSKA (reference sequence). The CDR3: CSARTSGNIVKNIQYF.